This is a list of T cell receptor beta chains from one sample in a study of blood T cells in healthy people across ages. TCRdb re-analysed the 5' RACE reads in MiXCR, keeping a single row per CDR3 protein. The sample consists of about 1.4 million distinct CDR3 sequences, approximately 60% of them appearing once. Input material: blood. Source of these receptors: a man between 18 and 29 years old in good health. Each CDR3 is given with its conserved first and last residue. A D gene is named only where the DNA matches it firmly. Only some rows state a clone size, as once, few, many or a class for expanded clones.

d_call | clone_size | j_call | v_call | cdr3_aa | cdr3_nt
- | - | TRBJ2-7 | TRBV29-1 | CSVEVGTGNYEQYF | TGCAGCGTTGAGGTTGGGACTGGAAACTACGAGCAGTACTTC
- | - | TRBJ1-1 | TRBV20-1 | CSARDRSWGDAWAAFF | TGCAGTGCTAGAGATCGAAGTTGGGGAGACGCTTGGGCAGCTTTCTTT
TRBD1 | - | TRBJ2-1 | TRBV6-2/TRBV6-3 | CASSYRILRAGGETTSYNEQFF | TGTGCCAGCAGTTACCGTATACTCCGGGCAGGGGGCGAAACTACCTCCTACAATGAGCAGTTCTTC
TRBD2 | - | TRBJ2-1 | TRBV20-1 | CSARSPGGPYNEQFF | TGCAGTGCCCGGTCCCCGGGAGGGCCTTACAATGAGCAGTTCTTC
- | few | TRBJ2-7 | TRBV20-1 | CSAGPTGSRYEQYF | TGCAGTGCTGGACCGACAGGATCCCGCTACGAGCAGTACTTC
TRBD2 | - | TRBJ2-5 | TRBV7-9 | CASSRGRAGELQETQYF | TGTGCCAGCAGCCGCGGACGAGCGGGGGAGCTTCAAGAGACCCAGTACTTC
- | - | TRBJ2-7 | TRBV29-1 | CSVELGWEQYF | TGCAGCGTTGAACTCGGGTGGGAGCAGTACTTC
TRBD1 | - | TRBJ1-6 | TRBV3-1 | CASSHRPSRDRSYNSPLHF | TGTGCCAGCAGCCATCGACCGTCCCGGGACAGATCGTATAATTCACCCCTCCACTTT
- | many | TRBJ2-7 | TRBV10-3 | CAIRTHESLGSYEQYF | TGTGCCATCAGGACCCATGAGTCCCTAGGCTCCTACGAGCAGTACTTC
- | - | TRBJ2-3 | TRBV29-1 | CSVDGDFPDTQYF | TGCAGCGTTGACGGGGATTTTCCAGATACGCAGTATTTT
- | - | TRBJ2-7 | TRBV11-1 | CASSGPATSYEQYF | TGTGCCAGCAGCGGACCGGCCACATCCTACGAGCAGTACTTC
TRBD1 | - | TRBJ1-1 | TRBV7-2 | CASSLRTGDAEAFF | TGTGCCAGCAGCCTCAGGACAGGGGATGCTGAAGCTTTCTTT
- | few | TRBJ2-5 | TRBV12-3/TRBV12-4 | CASSDIQEAETQYF | TGTGCCAGCAGCGATATACAGGAGGCAGAGACCCAGTACTTC
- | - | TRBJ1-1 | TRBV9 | CASNREGPAAEAFF | TGTGCCAGCAACCGGGAGGGTCCCGCAGCTGAAGCTTTCTTT
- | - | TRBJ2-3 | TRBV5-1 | CASSSSLENTDTQYF | TGCGCCAGCAGCTCGTCCCTAGAGAACACAGATACGCAGTATTTT
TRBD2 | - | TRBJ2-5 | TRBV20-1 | CSGYGGKQETQYF | TGCAGTGGGTACGGGGGGAAACAAGAGACCCAGTACTTC
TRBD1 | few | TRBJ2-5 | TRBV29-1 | CSVSIVGTGETQYF | TGCAGCGTCTCAATAGTCGGGACAGGAGAGACCCAGTACTTC
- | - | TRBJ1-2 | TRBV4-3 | CASSQDSSRVYGYTF | TGCGCCAGCAGCCAGGACAGCAGCAGGGTCTATGGCTACACCTTC
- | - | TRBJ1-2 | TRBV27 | CASSPVGVVSYGYTF | TGTGCCAGCAGTCCAGTTGGGGTAGTGAGCTATGGCTACACCTTC
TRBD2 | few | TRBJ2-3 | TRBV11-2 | CASSLVSGGPDTQYF | TGTGCCAGCAGCTTAGTATCGGGAGGCCCAGATACGCAGTATTTT
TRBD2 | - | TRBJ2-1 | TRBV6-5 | CASRHSGGALWEQFF | TGTGCCAGCAGACACAGCGGGGGGGCCTTATGGGAGCAGTTCTTC
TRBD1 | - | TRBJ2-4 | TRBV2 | CASGTGDLIAKNIQYF | TGTGCCAGCGGGACAGGGGATCTTATAGCCAAAAACATTCAGTACTTC
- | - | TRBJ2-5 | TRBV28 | CASSNRQETQYF | TGTGCCAGCAGCAACAGACAAGAGACCCAGTACTTC
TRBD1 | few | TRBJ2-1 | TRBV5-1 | CASSLAGQGFLLEQFF | TGCGCCAGCAGCTTGGCCGGACAGGGGTTTCTCCTTGAGCAGTTCTTC
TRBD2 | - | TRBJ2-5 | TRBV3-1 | CASSQEALAGRETQYF | TGTGCCAGCAGCCAAGAGGCGTTAGCGGGGAGGGAGACCCAGTACTTC
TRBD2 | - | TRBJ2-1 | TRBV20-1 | CSARDGREAYNEQFF | TGCAGTGCTAGAGATGGCCGGGAGGCCTACAATGAGCAGTTCTTC
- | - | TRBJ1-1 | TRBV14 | CASSPMQGTRAEAFF | TGTGCCAGCAGCCCCATGCAGGGGACGAGGGCTGAAGCTTTCTTT
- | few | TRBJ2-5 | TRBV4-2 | CASSQGGAALYQETQYF | TGTGCCAGCAGCCAAGGAGGCGCAGCACTGTACCAAGAGACCCAGTACTTC
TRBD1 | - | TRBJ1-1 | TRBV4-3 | CASSQPDRRTEAFF | TGCGCCAGCAGCCAACCGGACAGGCGAACTGAAGCTTTCTTT
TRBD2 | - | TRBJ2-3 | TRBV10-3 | CAISGPGLAGTDTQYF | TGTGCCATCAGTGGCCCGGGACTAGCGGGCACAGATACGCAGTATTTT
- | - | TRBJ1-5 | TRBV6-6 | CACSQDGGEPQHF | TGTGCCTGCAGTCAGGACGGAGGGGAGCCCCAGCATTTT
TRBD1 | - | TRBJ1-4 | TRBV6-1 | CASFPTQGPIANEKLFF | TGTGCCAGCTTCCCCACACAGGGGCCAATCGCTAATGAAAAACTGTTTTTT
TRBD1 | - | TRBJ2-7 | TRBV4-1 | CASSPVSGTGTYEQYF | TGCGCCAGCAGCCCCGTGTCCGGGACAGGGACATACGAGCAGTACTTC
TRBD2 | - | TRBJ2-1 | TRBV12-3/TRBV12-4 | CASSFLAGGFEQFF | TGTGCCAGCAGTTTCCTAGCGGGGGGGTTTGAGCAGTTCTTC
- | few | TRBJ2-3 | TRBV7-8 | CAGSLYGGVAISTDTQYF | TGTGCAGGCAGCTTATATGGCGGGGTGGCAATTAGCACAGATACGCAGTATTTT
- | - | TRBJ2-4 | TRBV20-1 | CSARDRSKNIQYF | TGCAGTGCTAGAGACAGGTCTAAAAACATTCAGTACTTC
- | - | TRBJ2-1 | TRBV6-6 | CASSVGRLLNEQFF | TGTGCCAGCAGTGTAGGCAGATTACTCAATGAGCAGTTCTTC
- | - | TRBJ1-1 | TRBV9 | CASSVAAVVAEAFF | TGTGCCAGCAGCGTAGCCGCCGTCGTGGCTGAAGCTTTCTTT
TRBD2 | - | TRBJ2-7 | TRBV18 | CASSPPSGGYAYEQYF | TGTGCCAGCTCACCACCAAGCGGGGGGTACGCCTACGAGCAGTACTTC
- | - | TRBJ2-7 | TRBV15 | CATSRDSYSYEQYF | TGTGCCACCAGCAGAGATTCGTACTCCTACGAGCAGTACTTC
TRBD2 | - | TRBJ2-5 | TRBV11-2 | CASSHTSGRPTSETQYF | TGTGCCAGCAGCCATACTAGCGGGAGACCCACAAGTGAGACCCAGTACTTC
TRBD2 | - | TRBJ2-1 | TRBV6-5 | CASSYGGVANEQFF | TGTGCCAGCAGTTATGGGGGGGTAGCGAATGAGCAGTTCTTC
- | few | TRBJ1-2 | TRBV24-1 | CATSGPSTGLYGYTF | TGTGCCACCAGTGGCCCCTCGACAGGCCTCTATGGCTACACCTTC
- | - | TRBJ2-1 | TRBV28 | CASSYPGQTNEQFF | TGTGCCAGCAGTTACCCCGGGCAGACCAATGAGCAGTTCTTC
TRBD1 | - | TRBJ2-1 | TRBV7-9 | CASTPRYRGHSYNEQFF | TGTGCCAGCACCCCGAGATACAGGGGCCACTCCTACAATGAGCAGTTCTTC
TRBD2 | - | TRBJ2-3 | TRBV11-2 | CASSLGYQRGSTDTQYF | TGTGCCAGCAGCTTAGGTTACCAGCGGGGTAGCACAGATACGCAGTATTTT
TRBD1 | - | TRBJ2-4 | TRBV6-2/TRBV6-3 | CASRGQLLAKNIQYF | TGTGCCAGCAGGGGACAGTTGTTAGCCAAAAACATTCAGTACTTC
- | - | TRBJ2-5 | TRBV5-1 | CASSLVGRTQETQYF | TGCGCCAGCAGCTTGGTTGGGCGGACCCAAGAGACCCAGTACTTC
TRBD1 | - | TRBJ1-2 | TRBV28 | CASRATPGQGYGYTF | TGTGCCAGCAGAGCTACCCCTGGACAGGGTTATGGCTACACCTTC
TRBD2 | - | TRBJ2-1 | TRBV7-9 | CASSYLTSGAYNEQFF | TGTGCCAGCAGTTACTTGACTAGCGGGGCATACAATGAGCAGTTCTTC
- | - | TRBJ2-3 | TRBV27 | CASSLRVSEPDTQYF | TGTGCCAGCAGTTTAAGGGTTTCCGAACCAGATACGCAGTATTTT